Presented here are 2 T cell receptor beta chains from one specimen sequenced in a study of shared clonotypes between healthy human individuals. TCRdb's copy holds only in-frame clones and misses some; the assay was immunoSEQ multiplex PCR. Found here are under 850,000 clones, roughly two thirds of them singletons; the top ten hold more than 1.5%. Sequencing used memory CD4+ T cells sorted from blood. Described subset: CD45RA-negative fraction. The receptor set was obtained from a woman in her twenties or thirties in good health.

The J gene is TRBJ1-4, the V gene TRBV29-1; D not certain. The CDR3 is made up of 14 amino acids. Germline CDR1 is SQVTM and CDR2 is ANQGSEA. Trimming pared 4 bases from V and 0 bases from J, leaving 9 bases between. The CDR3: CSVAMQATNEKLFF. CDR3 coding DNA: TGCAGCGTTGCGATGCAAGCAACTAATGAAAAACTGTTTTTT.

The chain carries TRBV6-5 and TRBJ1-1; D is undetermined. The CDR3 sequence is 14 residues long. Germline assignment: CDR1 MNHEY and CDR2 SVGAGI. Between the trimmed V and J ends, which lost 2 bases and 1 base, there was a span of 8 bases. CDR3 bases: TGTGCCAGCAGTTACAGGGCTGAGAACACTGAAGCTTTCTTT. Amino acids: CASSYRAENTEAFF.